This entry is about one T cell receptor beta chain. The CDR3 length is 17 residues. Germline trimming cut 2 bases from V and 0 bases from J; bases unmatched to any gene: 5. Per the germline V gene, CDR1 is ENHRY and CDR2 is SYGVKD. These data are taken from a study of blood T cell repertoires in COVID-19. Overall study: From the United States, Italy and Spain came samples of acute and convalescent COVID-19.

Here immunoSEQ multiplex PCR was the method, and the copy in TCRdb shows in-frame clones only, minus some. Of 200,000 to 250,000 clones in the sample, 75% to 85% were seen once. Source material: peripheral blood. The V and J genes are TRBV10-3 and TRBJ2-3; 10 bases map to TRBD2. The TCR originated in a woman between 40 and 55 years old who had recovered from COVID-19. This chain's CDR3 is CAISETTSGASTDTQYF. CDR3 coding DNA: TGTGCCATCAGTGAGACAACTAGCGGGGCTAGCACAGATACGCAGTATTTT.